The present T cell receptor beta chain was sequenced within a study of graft-versus-host responses after intestinal transplantation. CDR1 and CDR2 from the germline V gene are SGHNT and YYREEE (reference sequence). The V end was cut by 0 bases, the J end by 1 base, with 5 bases between. The CDR3 spans 14 residues. Using immunoSEQ multiplex PCR, the repertoire was profiled, and TCRdb retains in-frame clones only, with some absent. This table holds 77,000 or so clones, approximately 90% found once. The receptor comes from a human patient who received an intestinal transplant, so some T cells may come from the graft donor. The chain carries TRBV5-4 and TRBJ2-4, with TRBD1 as a possible D gene (5 bases). The sample here was PBMCs, taken 98 days after intestinal transplantation. CDR3 DNA: TGTGCCAGCAGCTTGGACAGGGCCAAAAACATTCAGTACTTC. It codes for CASSLDRAKNIQYF.